The 30 T cell receptor beta chains given below trace back to one sample, sequenced in a study of cytomegalovirus exposure and HLA in healthy donors (TCRdb year 2017). Library generation was performed with the immunoSEQ multiplex PCR assay. The multiplex PCR relied on a mix of 60 forward primers for TCR Vbeta segments and 13 reverse primers for TCR Jbeta segments. Imported from immuneACCESS, the table was reduced by TCRdb to in-frame sequences with V and J called. These copies leave out some clones; in studies compared against another copy, an unresolved V gene accounts for under half, and the cause of the remainder is not known. This sample's table carries 75,000 to 85,000 clones. The top ten hold 3% to 4.5% of the sample. The sequenced sample was PBMCs. The receptors shown here come from a man aged 18-30 years in good health and CMV-seropositive.

The chain couples TRBV5-1 to TRBJ1-1, with D possibly TRBD1 on 5 matching bases. Trimming removed 0 bases at V and 0 bases at J, with 6 bases between. This CDR3 comprises 14 residues. Germline V gene sequence: CDR1 SGHRS, CDR2 YFSETQ. The CDR3 bases are TGCGCCAGCAGCTTGGTACAGGTGAACACTGAAGCTTTCTTT. It yields the protein CASSLVQVNTEAFF.

This chain uses TRBV15 with TRBJ2-1; D is ambiguous. The CDR3 has 15 residues. Germline V gene data show CDR1 as LNHNV and CDR2 as YYDKDF (reference sequence). Trimming took 0 bases from V and 7 from J, leaving 13 bases between them. The CDR3 DNA follows: TGTGCCACCAGCAGAGATCTAGGAGCGCGGAATGAGCAGTTCTTC. Its translation is CATSRDLGARNEQFF.

The chain uses TRBV2 and TRBJ1-5; possibly TRBD1 for D (6 bases). CDR3 length: 19 amino acids. Trimming removed 10 bases at V and 2 bases at J, with 30 bases between. The germline V gene has CDR1 SNHLY and CDR2 FYNNEI. The CDR3 spells CATTNFPGHVTRGNQPQHF. The CDR3 DNA reads TGTGCCACCACCAATTTTCCGGGACACGTAACCCGTGGCAATCAGCCCCAGCATTTT. Looking up the rest from reference TRBV2 and TRBJ1-5 gives the full variable domain: EPEVTQTPSHQVTQMGQEVILRCVPISNHLYFYWYRQILGQKVEFLVSFYNNEISEKSEIFDDQFSVERPDGSNFTLKIRSTKLEDSAMYFCATTNFPGHVTRGNQPQHFGDGTRLSIL.

The rearrangement joins TRBV6-1 to TRBJ2-3; D gene ambiguous. This CDR3 has 12 residues. The V end was cut by 1 base, the J end by 5 bases, with 4 bases between. CDR1 and CDR2 from the germline V gene are MNHNS and SASEGT. The CDR3 here is CASSEVKDTQYF. In DNA form, the CDR3 reads TGTGCCAGCAGTGAAGTTAAAGATACGCAGTATTTT.

This sequence joins TRBV19 and TRBJ1-1; possibly TRBD1 for D (6 bases). The length of the CDR3 is 13 residues. V was cut by 8 bases and J by 5 bases, with 15 bases left in between. Germline values: CDR1 LNHDA, CDR2 SQIVND (reference sequence). This CDR3 reads CASGRTEETEAFF. The CDR3, as DNA: TGTGCCAGTGGCAGGACAGAAGAGACTGAAGCTTTCTTT.

This chain connects TRBV10-3 to TRBJ1-3; TRBD1 is a possible D gene (6 bases). V dropped 6 bases and J dropped 4 bases, with 10 bases sitting between them. This CDR3 contains 13 residues. The germline gives CDR1 ENHRY, CDR2 SYGVKD. The CDR3 spells CAISSGDGNTIYF. The CDR3 nucleotides read TGTGCCATCAGCTCAGGGGACGGAAACACCATATATTTT.

With respect to this clone: Other DNA sequences in the same sample also yield this CDR3. The chain recombines TRBV6-1 with TRBJ1-2, with 7 bases aligning to TRBD1. CDR1 is MNHNS and CDR2 is SASEGT in the germline V gene. The CDR3 runs to 13 residues. Unmatched junction bases numbered 3, after V lost 5 bases and J lost 3 bases. The CDR3 DNA reads TGTGCCAGCAGTCCAGACAGGGACTATGGCTACACCTTC. Residues: CASSPDRDYGYTF.

The chain couples TRBV5-4 to TRBJ2-3, with D maybe TRBD1 (5 bases). The germline V gene encodes CDR1 SGHNT and CDR2 YYREEE (reference sequence). Trimming left V 4 bases short and J 2 bases short, with 11 bases between. The CDR3 has 14 amino acids. The CDR3: CASSRPTDTDTQYF. In DNA form, the CDR3 reads TGTGCCAGCAGCCGCCCGACAGACACAGATACGCAGTATTTT.

The chain combines TRBV7-6 with TRBJ2-1, with D possibly being TRBD1 (6 bases). Germline assignment: CDR1 SGHVS and CDR2 FNYEAQ. V was cut by 3 bases and J by 9 bases, with 12 bases left in between. This CDR3 contains 13 residues. The CDR3 protein is CASSLSGEREQFF. CDR3 DNA sequence: TGTGCCAGCAGCTTGTCAGGGGAACGTGAGCAGTTCTTC. The entire variable domain, with the rest obtained from reference TRBV7-6 and TRBJ2-1, is as follows: GAGVSQSPRYKVTKRGQDVALRCDPISGHVSLYWYRQALGQGPEFLTYFNYEAQQDKSGLPNDRFSAERPEGSISTLTIQRTEQRDSAMYRCASSLSGEREQFFGPGTRLTVL.

Worth noting for this clone: Relative to the germline gene, one junction end is altered; a read error may explain this. Other nucleotide sequences from this sample produce the same CDR3. The chain employs TRBV6-5 and TRBJ2-7, with 8 bases lining up with TRBD1. The CDR3 runs 15 residues. In germline, CDR1 is MNHEY, CDR2 SVGAGI. The CDR3: CASSYIGQGFAEQYF. The CDR3 nucleotides read TGCGCCAGCAGTTACATAGGACAGGGCTTCGCCGAGCAGTACTTC.

The chain uses TRBV5-1 and TRBJ2-2, with D hard to call. Germline CDR1 reads SGHRS; CDR2 reads YFSETQ. V dropped 0 bases and J dropped 1 base, with 10 bases sitting between them. There are 16 residues in the CDR3. CDR3 sequence: CASSLGRRQNTGELFF. The CDR3 nucleotides read TGCGCCAGCAGCTTGGGACGCAGGCAGAACACCGGGGAGCTGTTTTTT.

J is TRBJ1-6 and V is TRBV9; TRBD1 aligns across 9 bases. CDR1 is SGDLS and CDR2 is YYNGEE in the germline V gene. The V segment lost 2 bases and the J segment 11 bases; nucleotides outside the gene matches: 5. The CDR3 consists of 14 residues. CDR3: CASSVGQGIPPLHF. The CDR3 bases are TGTGCCAGCAGCGTCGGACAGGGGATACCACCCCTCCACTTT.

CDR3 bases: TGTGCCAGCAAGGGGGCCCCCTCCTACAATGAGCAGTTCTTC. It translates to CASKGAPSYNEQFF. The genes are TRBV6-5 and TRBJ2-1; 7 bases align to TRBD1. Looked up from germline, CDR1 is MNHEY and CDR2 is SVGAGI. V shed 7 bases, J shed 0 bases, and the junction held 3 bases outside the gene matches. This CDR3 region has 14 residues.

The genes are TRBV11-2 and TRBJ2-5, with D unclear. Germline V gene sequence: CDR1 SGHAT, CDR2 FQNNGV. The CDR3 consists of 13 residues. Trimming removed 5 bases at V and 4 bases at J, with 11 bases between. CDR3 DNA: TGTGCCAGCAGCCCGTTCGAGAGAGAGACCCAGTACTTC. Translated, it gives CASSPFERETQYF.

This sequence joins TRBV5-4 and TRBJ1-3; 7 bases are a match to TRBD1. The CDR3 totals 15 residues. Germline loops: CDR1 SGHNT, CDR2 YYREEE (reference sequence). V lost 2 bases to trimming and J lost 4 bases; unmatched junction nucleotides: 6. The CDR3, as DNA: TGTGCCAGCAGCTTCGGCCGGACAGGAGGAAACACCATATATTTT. It codes for CASSFGRTGGNTIYF. Filled out from reference TRBV5-4 and TRBJ1-3, the complete variable domain reads ETGVTQSPTHLIKTRGQQVTLRCSSQSGHNTVSWYQQALGQGPQFIFQYYREEENGRGNFPPRFSGLQFPNYSSELNVNALELDDSALYLCASSFGRTGGNTIYFGEGSWLTVV.

V usage is TRBV10-3 and J usage is TRBJ2-3; 10 bases line up with TRBD2. This CDR3 comprises 15 residues. Germline V gives CDR1 ENHRY, CDR2 SYGVKD. V shed 10 bases, J shed 5 bases, and the junction held 12 bases outside the gene matches. In nucleotides, the CDR3 is TGTGCCACCCCGATAGCTAGCGGGGGCGGAGATACGCAGTATTTT. Its translation is CATPIASGGGDTQYF.

The V and J genes are TRBV6-1 and TRBJ2-3; TRBD1 might be the D (5 bases). The V gene lost 2 bases and the J gene lost 14 bases, with 29 bases spanning the gap. The CDR3 is 17 amino acids. Germline loops: CDR1 MNHNS, CDR2 SASEGT. In DNA, the CDR3 is TGTGCCAGCAGTGAACAAGAAGAGACAGCTCTTACAGATACGGGGTATTTT. This encodes CASSEQEETALTDTGYF.

This chain connects TRBV6-5 to TRBJ1-2; D remains ambiguous. This CDR3 region has 11 residues. Germline assignment: CDR1 MNHEY and CDR2 SVGAGI. V was trimmed by 6 bases and J by 6 bases, leaving 8 bases between them. The CDR3 nucleotides read TGTGCCAGCAGCGAGGGCGATGGCTACACCTTC. Translating gives CASSEGDGYTF.

This chain connects TRBV11-3 to TRBJ2-5; maybe TRBD1 (6 bases). V lost 1 base and J lost 0, with 9 bases in between. The CDR3 sequence is 15 residues long. Germline V gene lookup returns CDR1 SGHNT and CDR2 YENEEA. In nucleotides, the CDR3 is TGTGCCAGCAGCTTAGGGACAGCCGACCAAGAGACCCAGTACTTC. Its protein product is CASSLGTADQETQYF. Full variable domain (missing parts from reference TRBV11-3 and TRBJ2-5): EAGVVQSPRYKIIEKKQPVAFWCNPISGHNTLYWYLQNLGQGPELLIRYENEEAVDDSQLPKDRFSAERLKGVDSTLKIQPAELGDSAVYLCASSLGTADQETQYFGPGTRLLVL.

V and J are TRBV19 and TRBJ1-2, with D tentatively TRBD1 (6 bases). Germline V gene sequence: CDR1 LNHDA, CDR2 SQIVND (reference sequence). CDR3 length equals 14 residues. The V end was cut by 7 bases, the J end by 6 bases, with 18 bases between. CDR3 coding DNA: TGTGCCAGTATGTATGTACAGGGTCGGGATGGCTACACCTTC. This translates into CASMYVQGRDGYTF.

This rearrangement joins TRBV5-1 to TRBJ2-2; D is uncertain. The CDR3 runs 14 residues. With 6 bases removed from V and 0 bases from J, the gap between germline ends came to 9 bases. CDR1 SGHRS and CDR2 YFSETQ come from the germline V gene. CDR3 sequence reads: CASNEFSNTGELFF. The CDR3 DNA reads as TGCGCCAGCAATGAGTTCTCGAACACCGGGGAGCTGTTTTTT.

The V and J genes are TRBV28 and TRBJ2-5; perhaps TRBD1 as D (5 bases). Germline loops: CDR1 MDHEN, CDR2 SYDVKM. The CDR3 runs 13 residues. Trimming took off 2 bases at V and 1 base at J, with 5 bases between the two ends. This chain's CDR3 is CASSLRGQETQYF. The CDR3 DNA sequence: TGTGCCAGCAGTTTAAGGGGCCAAGAGACCCAGTACTTC.

The chain carries TRBV13 and TRBJ1-3; maybe TRBD1 (6 bases). Per the germline V gene, CDR1 is PRHDT and CDR2 is FYEKMQ (reference sequence). V dropped 5 bases and J dropped 8 bases, with 16 bases sitting between them. This CDR3 is built from 14 residues. This CDR3 reads CASSAGTNEYTIYF. The CDR3 region has the DNA TGTGCCAGCAGCGCCGGGACAAACGAATACACCATATATTTT.

The rearrangement links TRBV7-9 to TRBJ2-7; D may be TRBD2 (6 bases). Germline values: CDR1 SEHNR, CDR2 FQNEAQ (reference sequence). Trimming left V 0 bases short and J 2 bases short, with 11 bases between. The CDR3 consists of 15 residues. CDR3 loop: CASSLAGGDPYEQYF. For the CDR3, the DNA is TGTGCCAGCAGCTTAGCGGGGGGTGACCCCTACGAGCAGTACTTC.

This chain joins TRBV19 and TRBJ1-2; tentative D call: TRBD1 (6 bases). Per germline, CDR1 LNHDA and CDR2 SQIVND (reference sequence). The CDR3 spans 16 residues. Trimming took 5 bases from V and 0 from J, leaving 16 bases between them. The CDR3 loop is CASSLTGDKTNYGYTF. Here the CDR3 DNA reads TGTGCCAGTAGTCTCACCGGGGACAAGACTAACTATGGCTACACCTTC.

Details on this clone: The junction departs from the called germline gene at one end, perhaps through a read error. The rearrangement joins TRBV7-8 to TRBJ1-3; TRBD1 agrees at 9 bases. Per the germline V gene, CDR1 is SGHVS and CDR2 is FQNEAQ. The CDR3 is 15 amino acids. For the CDR3, the DNA is TGTGCCAGCAGCCGAGGGACAGGGACTGGGAACACCATATATTTT. Protein: CASSRGTGTGNTIYF.

V usage is TRBV29-1 and J usage is TRBJ2-5; 10 bases are a match to TRBD1. The DNA end is more similar to TRBJ2-7, so the J call may be wrong. From germline, CDR1 is SQVTM and CDR2 ANQGSEA. The CDR3 is made up of 13 amino acids. The CDR3 DNA follows: TGCAGCGTACCGACAGGGGGCACAGACGAGCAGTACTTC. Protein product: CSVPTGGTDEQYF.

This chain connects TRBV6-5 to TRBJ1-2; D is unclear. CDR1 and CDR2 (germline): MNHEY, SVGAGI. The CDR3 consists of 14 residues. Trimming took 0 bases from V and 4 from J, leaving 9 bases between them. The CDR3 region has the DNA TGTGCCAGCAGTTACTCGGTGTCAGGCTATGGCTACACCTTC. Its protein product is CASSYSVSGYGYTF.

J is TRBJ2-1 and V is TRBV11-3; 7 nucleotides line up with TRBD1. CDR1 is SGHNT, CDR2 YENEEA, per germline. V shed 1 base, J shed 5 bases, and the junction held 11 bases outside the gene matches. The CDR3 length is 17 residues. The CDR3 sequence is CASSLGLVGGGHNEQFF. For the CDR3, the DNA is TGTGCCAGCAGCTTAGGACTGGTAGGGGGCGGCCACAATGAGCAGTTCTTC.

The chain links TRBV14 to TRBJ2-5; D gene uncertain. Trimming pared 2 bases from V and 2 bases from J, leaving 6 bases between. Germline CDR1 SGHDN, CDR2 FVKESK. The CDR3 has 13 amino acids. In DNA form, the CDR3 reads TGTGCCAGCAGCCAATTCTTTCAAGAGACCCAGTACTTC. It is translated as CASSQFFQETQYF.